This T cell receptor (beta chain) was identified in a study of T cell changes during pregnancy in multiple sclerosis. CDR1 is MNHNY, CDR2 SVGAGI, per germline (reference sequence). The CDR3 is made up of 12 amino acids. Between the trimmed V and J ends, which lost 7 bases and 2 bases, there was a span of 5 bases. Sequenced by immunoSEQ multiplex PCR; TCRdb stores in-frame clones only, minus some. Among around 100,000 clones listed, 92% were seen once. The V gene is TRBV6-6, the J gene TRBJ2-2; D not resolved. This receptor was identified in a female donor with multiple sclerosis, enrolled in a pregnancy study. Here the sequenced sample was peripheral blood, taken after pregnancy. CDR3 amino acids: CASNTNTGELFF. The CDR3 region has the DNA TGTGCCAGCAATACAAACACCGGGGAGCTGTTTTTT.